This entry lists 14 T cell receptor beta chains sequenced from one sample in a study of spatial heterogeneity in lung cancer. One entry per CDR3 protein results from TCRdb running MiXCR on the 5' RACE reads. The sample lists 40,000 to 45,000 distinct CDR3 sequences, about 13% seen once, with 55% to 65% in the top ten. Time point given: sample taken at primary tumor resection. Sample: PBMCs, taken at surgery. The receptor source for this set is a male donor with early-stage non-small cell lung cancer.

The J gene is TRBJ2-5, the V gene TRBV9; 10 bases match TRBD2. The CDR3 totals 17 residues. Germline CDR1 SGDLS, CDR2 YYNGEE. V shed 0 bases and J 4 bases; nucleotides not matched to a gene: 9. The CDR3 is CASSVVELAGSVETQYF. DNA of the CDR3: TGTGCCAGCAGCGTAGTAGAACTAGCGGGATCCGTAGAGACCCAGTACTTC.

As regards this clonotype: A much larger clone is a single base away; this may be a read error. This CDR3 is missing its conserved last phenylalanine or tryptophan, likely due to a read error. V gene TRBV29-1 combines with J gene TRBJ1-1; maybe TRBD1 (6 bases). Trimming cost V 6 bases and J 1 base, with 12 bases left between them. This CDR3 has 13 amino acids. Germline loops: CDR1 SQVTM, CDR2 ANQGSEA. The CDR3 reads CSVQTGANTEAFL. In nucleotides, the CDR3 is TGCAGCGTCCAGACAGGAGCGAACACTGAAGCTTTCCTT.

This clonotype has ten or more counts. The V call is TRBV28, the J call TRBJ1-2; the D is unclear. The ends were cut back, 9 bases at V and 0 bases at J, with 8 bases in the middle. The germline V gene encodes CDR1 MDHEN and CDR2 SYDVKM. CDR3 length: 12 residues. The chain's CDR3 is CAREGTNYGYTF. CDR3 in DNA: TGTGCCAGAGAAGGAACTAACTATGGCTACACCTTC.

This clonotype was counted only a few times. The chain has TRBV27 and TRBJ2-1, with 13 bases fitting TRBD2. The CDR3 consists of 15 residues. Germline lookup yields CDR1 MNHEY and CDR2 SMNVEV (reference sequence). J lost 2 bases, V lost 7 bases, and 2 bases had no gene match. CDR3 bases: TGTGCCAGCAAGACTAGCGGGGGGCCCTACAATGAGCAGTTCTTC. It codes for CASKTSGGPYNEQFF.

Only a few counts were recorded for this clonotype. The rearrangement joins TRBV4-1 to TRBJ2-1, with D tentatively TRBD1 or TRBD2 (6 bases each). Deletions cut 4 bases from V and 2 bases from J, with 12 bases between. This CDR3 has 15 amino acids. Germline assignment: CDR1 MGHRA and CDR2 YSYEKL. The CDR3 loop reads CASSRSEGAYNEQFF. Here the CDR3 DNA reads TGCGCCAGCAGCCGATCGGAGGGGGCCTACAATGAGCAGTTCTTC.

This chain links TRBV20-1 with TRBJ2-2, with TRBD1 matching 8 bases. The CDR3 covers 17 residues. The germline V gene has CDR1 DFQATT and CDR2 SNEGSKA (reference sequence). V lost 1 base, J lost 2 bases, and 9 bases stayed unmatched. CDR3 coding DNA: TGCAGTGCTAGAGCGGGACAGGCGGCGGGTAACACCGGGGAGCTGTTTTTT. Residues: CSARAGQAAGNTGELFF.

This sequence joins TRBV5-1 and TRBJ1-1; D unclear. Trimming took 4 bases from V and 1 from J, leaving 14 bases between them. This CDR3 has 15 residues. Germline loops: CDR1 SGHRS, CDR2 YFSETQ. CDR3 nucleotide sequence: TGCGCCAGCAGCCCTATTACTAGGGAGAACACTGAAGCTTTCTTT. This encodes CASSPITRENTEAFF.

This clonotype was seen only a few times. The V and J genes are TRBV9 and TRBJ1-1, with D unresolved. The germline CDR1 and CDR2 sequences are SGDLS and YYNGEE. Trimming cost V 4 bases and J 3 bases, with 16 bases left between them. The CDR3 has 15 amino acids. The CDR3 DNA reads TGTGCCAGCAGCCCCGGTATAGGGAGGGACACTGAAGCTTTCTTT. This translates into CASSPGIGRDTEAFF. The full variable domain, rest sourced from reference TRBV9 and TRBJ1-1, is DSGVTQTPKHLITATGQRVTLRCSPRSGDLSVYWYQQSLDQGLQFLIQYYNGEERAKGNILERFSAQQFPDLHSELNLSSLELGDSALYFCASSPGIGRDTEAFFGQGTRLTVV.

This clonotype showed up many times. V gene TRBV14 combines with J gene TRBJ2-1; 7 bases align to TRBD2. J gave up 4 bases and V 3 bases, and 0 bases lay outside the gene matches. CDR1 is SGHDN and CDR2 is FVKESK in the germline V gene. CDR3 length equals 13 residues. The CDR3 DNA follows: TGTGCCAGCAGCCAGGGACTATACAATGAGCAGTTCTTC. Translation: CASSQGLYNEQFF.

This clonotype was counted many times. V is TRBV28 and J is TRBJ2-2; D not resolved. The CDR3 is 14 residues long. CDR1 is MDHEN, CDR2 SYDVKM, per germline. V lost 2 bases to trimming and J lost 5 bases, with 9 bases between them. The CDR3 protein is CASSLVSLTGELFF. The DNA for the CDR3 is TGTGCCAGCAGTTTAGTGTCTCTAACCGGGGAGCTGTTTTTT.

The V call is TRBV6-5, the J call TRBJ2-3; D perhaps matches TRBD2 (5 bases). The CDR3 sequence is 12 residues long. Trimming left V 4 bases short and J 5 bases short, with 7 bases between. The germline gives CDR1 MNHEY, CDR2 SVGAGI. The CDR3 sequence is CASSLARDTQYF. The CDR3 DNA reads as TGTGCCAGCAGTTTAGCGAGAGATACGCAGTATTTT.

The chain joins TRBV6-5 to TRBJ2-7; TRBD1 aligns across 7 bases. The V gene end was trimmed by 5 bases and the J gene end by 5 bases; junction bases not matched to a gene: 3. Germline values: CDR1 MNHEY, CDR2 SVGAGI. The CDR3 covers 12 residues. The CDR3 here is CASSRGLDEQYF. The CDR3, as DNA: TGTGCCAGCAGTAGGGGGCTGGACGAGCAGTACTTC.

This clonotype was seen at least ten times. This sequence joins TRBV20-1 and TRBJ2-1, with 10 bases lining up with TRBD1. This CDR3 comprises 16 residues. CDR1 is DFQATT and CDR2 is SNEGSKA in the germline V gene (reference sequence). The junction had 10 bases not matched to a gene; V was cut back by 2 bases and J by 6 bases. The CDR3 here is CSARYPGQGSGNEQFF. CDR3 DNA: TGCAGTGCTAGATATCCGGGACAGGGGTCCGGCAATGAGCAGTTCTTC.

Ten or more counts support this clonotype. The rearrangement links TRBV6-6 to TRBJ2-1; 11 bases map to TRBD2. CDR1 is MNHNY, CDR2 SVGAGI, per germline (reference sequence). With V trimmed by 4 bases and J by 7 bases, 6 bases remained unmatched. The CDR3 consists of 15 residues. CDR3 nucleotide sequence: TGTGCCAGCAGTTCCCCGACTAGCGGGATAAATGAGCAGTTCTTC. Translated: CASSSPTSGINEQFF.